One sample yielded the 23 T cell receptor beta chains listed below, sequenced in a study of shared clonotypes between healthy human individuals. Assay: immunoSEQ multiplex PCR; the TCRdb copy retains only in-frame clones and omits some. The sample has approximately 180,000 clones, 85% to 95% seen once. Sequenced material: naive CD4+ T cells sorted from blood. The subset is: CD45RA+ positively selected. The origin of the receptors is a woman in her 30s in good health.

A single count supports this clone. CDR3 region: CASSFRRGTQYF. Here the CDR3 DNA reads TGTGCCAGCAGTTTTAGGCGCGGAACGCAGTATTTT. The V and J genes are TRBV28 and TRBJ2-3; no firm D call. V was trimmed by 3 bases and J by 9 bases, leaving 10 bases between them. Germline CDR1 and CDR2: MDHEN and SYDVKM. The CDR3 is 12 residues long.

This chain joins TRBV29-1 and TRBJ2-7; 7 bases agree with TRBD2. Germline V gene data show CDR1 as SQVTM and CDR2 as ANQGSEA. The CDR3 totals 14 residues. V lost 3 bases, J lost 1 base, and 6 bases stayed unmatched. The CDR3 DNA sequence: TGCAGCGTTGAGGGGGGAGGGCCTTCCTACGAGCAGTACTTC. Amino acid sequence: CSVEGGGPSYEQYF.

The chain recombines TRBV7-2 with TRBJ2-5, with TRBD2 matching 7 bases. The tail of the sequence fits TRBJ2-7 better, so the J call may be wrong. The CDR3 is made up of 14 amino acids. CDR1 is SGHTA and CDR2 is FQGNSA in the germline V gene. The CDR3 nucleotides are TGTGCCAGCAGCCCCAGACTAGCCAGGGACGAGCAGTACTTC. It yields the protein CASSPRLARDEQYF.

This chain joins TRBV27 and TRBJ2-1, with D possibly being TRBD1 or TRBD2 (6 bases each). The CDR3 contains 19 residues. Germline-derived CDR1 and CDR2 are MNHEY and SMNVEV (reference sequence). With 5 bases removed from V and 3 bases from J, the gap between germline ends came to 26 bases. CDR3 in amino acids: CASSARLGGIPNNYNEQFF. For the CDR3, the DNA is TGTGCCAGCAGTGCCCGACTAGGGGGGATACCTAATAACTACAATGAGCAGTTCTTC.

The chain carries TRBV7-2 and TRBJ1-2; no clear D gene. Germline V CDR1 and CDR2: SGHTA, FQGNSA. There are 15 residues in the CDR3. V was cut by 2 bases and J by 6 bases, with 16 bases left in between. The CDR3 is CASSLWEGSYDGYTF. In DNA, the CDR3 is TGTGCCAGCAGCTTATGGGAGGGATCGTACGATGGCTACACCTTC.

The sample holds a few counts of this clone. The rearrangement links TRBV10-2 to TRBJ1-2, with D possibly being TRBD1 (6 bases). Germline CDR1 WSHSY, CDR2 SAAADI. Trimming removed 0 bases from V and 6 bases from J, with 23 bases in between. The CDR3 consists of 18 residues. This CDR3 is CASSESLLRATGSNGYTF. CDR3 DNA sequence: TGCGCCAGCAGTGAGTCGCTACTCCGGGCTACAGGGTCGAATGGCTACACCTTC.

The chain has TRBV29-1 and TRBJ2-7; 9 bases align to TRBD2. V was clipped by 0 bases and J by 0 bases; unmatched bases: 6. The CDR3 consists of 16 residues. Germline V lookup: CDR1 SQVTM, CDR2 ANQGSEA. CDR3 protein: CSVEDRASGVSYEQYF. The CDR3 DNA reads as TGCAGCGTTGAAGATCGGGCTAGCGGGGTCTCCTACGAGCAGTACTTC.

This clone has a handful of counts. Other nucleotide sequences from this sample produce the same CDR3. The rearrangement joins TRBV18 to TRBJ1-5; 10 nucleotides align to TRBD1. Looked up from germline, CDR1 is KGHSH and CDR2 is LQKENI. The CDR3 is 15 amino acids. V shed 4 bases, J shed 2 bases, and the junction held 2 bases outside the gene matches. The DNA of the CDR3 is TGTGCCAGCTCACTCGGGACAGGGGGCAATCAGCCCCAGCATTTT. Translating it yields CASSLGTGGNQPQHF.

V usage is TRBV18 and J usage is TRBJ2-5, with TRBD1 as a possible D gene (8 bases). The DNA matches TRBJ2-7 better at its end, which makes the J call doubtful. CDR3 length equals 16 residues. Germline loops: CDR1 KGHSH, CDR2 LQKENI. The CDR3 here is CASSPGGGRRSYEQYF. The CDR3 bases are TGTGCCAGCTCTCCAGGGGGCGGGAGAAGGTCCTACGAGCAGTACTTC.

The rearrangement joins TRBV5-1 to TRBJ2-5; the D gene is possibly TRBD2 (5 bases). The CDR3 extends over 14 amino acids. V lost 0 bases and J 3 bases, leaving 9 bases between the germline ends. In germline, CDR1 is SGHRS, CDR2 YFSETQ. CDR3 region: CASSLVPEEETQYF. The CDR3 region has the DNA TGCGCCAGCAGCTTGGTACCGGAGGAAGAGACCCAGTACTTC.

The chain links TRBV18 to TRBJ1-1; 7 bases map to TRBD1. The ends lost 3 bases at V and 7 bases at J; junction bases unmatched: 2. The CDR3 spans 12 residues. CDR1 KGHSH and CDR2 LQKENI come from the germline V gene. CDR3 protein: CASSPQGVEAFF. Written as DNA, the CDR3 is TGTGCCAGCTCACCGCAGGGGGTTGAAGCTTTCTTT.

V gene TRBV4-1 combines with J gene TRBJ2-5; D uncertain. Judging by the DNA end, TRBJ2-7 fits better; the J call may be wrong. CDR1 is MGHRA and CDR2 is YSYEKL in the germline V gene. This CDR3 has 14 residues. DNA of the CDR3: TGCGCCAGCAGCCAAGCACGGGTTACCTACGAGCAGTACTTC. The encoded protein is CASSQARVTYEQYF.

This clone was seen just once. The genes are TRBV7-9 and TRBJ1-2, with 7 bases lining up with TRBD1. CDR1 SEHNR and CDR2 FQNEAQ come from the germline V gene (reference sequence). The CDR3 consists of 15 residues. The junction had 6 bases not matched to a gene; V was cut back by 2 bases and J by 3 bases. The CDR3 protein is CASSLTLGTDYGYTF. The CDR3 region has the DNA TGTGCCAGCAGCTTAACTCTAGGGACAGACTATGGCTACACCTTC.

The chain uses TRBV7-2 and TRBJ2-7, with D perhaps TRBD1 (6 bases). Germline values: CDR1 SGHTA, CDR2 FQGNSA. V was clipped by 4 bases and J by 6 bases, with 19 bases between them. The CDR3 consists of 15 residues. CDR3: CASSSGPDRRGEQYF. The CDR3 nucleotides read TGTGCCAGCAGCTCTGGGCCCGACAGGCGTGGCGAGCAGTACTTC.

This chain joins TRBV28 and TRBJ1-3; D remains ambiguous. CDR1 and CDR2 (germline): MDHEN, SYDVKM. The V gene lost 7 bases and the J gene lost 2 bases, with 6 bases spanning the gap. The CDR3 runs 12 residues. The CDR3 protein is CASTSPGNTIYF. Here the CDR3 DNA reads TGTGCCAGCACCTCCCCTGGAAACACCATATATTTT. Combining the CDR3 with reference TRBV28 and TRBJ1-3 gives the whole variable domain DVKVTQSSRYLVKRTGEKVFLECVQDMDHENMFWYRQDPGLGLRLIYFSYDVKMKEKGDIPEGYSVSREKKERFSLILESASTNQTSMYLCASTSPGNTIYFGEGSWLTVV.

As DNA, the CDR3 is TGTGCCAGCAGCGTTGACGGTAATTATCAGCCCCAGCATTTT. Amino acids: CASSVDGNYQPQHF. This chain connects TRBV28 to TRBJ1-5; D is undetermined. Germline CDR1 is MDHEN and CDR2 is SYDVKM. CDR3 length equals 14 residues. The V gene lost 6 bases and the J gene lost 5 bases, with 14 bases spanning the gap.

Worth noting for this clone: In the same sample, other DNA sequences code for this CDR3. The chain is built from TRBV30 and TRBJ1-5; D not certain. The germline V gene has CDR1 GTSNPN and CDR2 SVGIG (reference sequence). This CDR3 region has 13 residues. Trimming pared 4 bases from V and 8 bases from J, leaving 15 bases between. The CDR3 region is CAWTTLDGKPQHF. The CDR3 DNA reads TGTGCCTGGACAACCCTCGACGGAAAGCCCCAGCATTTT.

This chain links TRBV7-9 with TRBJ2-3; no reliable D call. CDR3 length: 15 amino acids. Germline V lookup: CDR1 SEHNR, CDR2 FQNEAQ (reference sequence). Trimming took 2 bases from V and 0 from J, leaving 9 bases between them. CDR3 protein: CASSLLSVSTDTQYF. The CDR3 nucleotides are TGTGCCAGCAGCTTATTGAGCGTTAGCACAGATACGCAGTATTTT.

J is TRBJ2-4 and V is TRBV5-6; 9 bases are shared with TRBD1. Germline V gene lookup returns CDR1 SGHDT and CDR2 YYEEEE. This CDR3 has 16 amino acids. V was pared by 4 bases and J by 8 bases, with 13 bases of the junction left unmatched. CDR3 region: CASSPTGTGFSHIQYF. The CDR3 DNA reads TGTGCCAGCAGCCCGACCGGGACAGGGTTTAGTCACATTCAGTACTTC.

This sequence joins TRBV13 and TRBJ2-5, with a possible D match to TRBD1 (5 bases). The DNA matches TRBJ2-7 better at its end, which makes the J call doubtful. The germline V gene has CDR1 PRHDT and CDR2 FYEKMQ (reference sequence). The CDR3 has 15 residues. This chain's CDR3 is CASSNPRAPTYEQYF. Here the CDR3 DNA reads TGTGCCAGCAGCAACCCCAGGGCCCCGACCTACGAGCAGTACTTC.

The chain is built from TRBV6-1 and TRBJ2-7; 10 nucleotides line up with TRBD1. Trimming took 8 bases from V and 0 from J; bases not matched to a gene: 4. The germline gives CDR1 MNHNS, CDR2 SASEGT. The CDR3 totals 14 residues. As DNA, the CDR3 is TGTGCCAGCGCCGGGACAGGGGCCTCCTACGAGCAGTACTTC. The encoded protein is CASAGTGASYEQYF.

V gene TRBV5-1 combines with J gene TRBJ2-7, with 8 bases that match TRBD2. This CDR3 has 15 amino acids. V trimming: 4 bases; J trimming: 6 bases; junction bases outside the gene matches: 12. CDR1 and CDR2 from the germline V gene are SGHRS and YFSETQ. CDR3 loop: CASSPGLAPRVEQYF. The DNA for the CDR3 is TGCGCCAGCAGCCCCGGACTAGCCCCTCGGGTCGAGCAGTACTTC.

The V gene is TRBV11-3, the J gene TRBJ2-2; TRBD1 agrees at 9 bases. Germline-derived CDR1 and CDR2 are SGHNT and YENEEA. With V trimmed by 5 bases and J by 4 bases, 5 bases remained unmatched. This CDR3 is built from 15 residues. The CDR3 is CASSAGQGLTGELFF. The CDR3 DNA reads TGTGCCAGCAGCGCCGGACAGGGGCTCACCGGGGAGCTGTTTTTT. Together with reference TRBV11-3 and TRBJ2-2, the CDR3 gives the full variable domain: EAGVVQSPRYKIIEKKQPVAFWCNPISGHNTLYWYLQNLGQGPELLIRYENEEAVDDSQLPKDRFSAERLKGVDSTLKIQPAELGDSAVYLCASSAGQGLTGELFFGEGSRLTVL.